The 26 T cell receptor beta chains in this list originate from one sample, sequenced in a study of CD8+ T cells in alopecia areata. The treatment here: oral pan-JAK inhibitor, 5-10 mg twice daily. Sequencing relied on a cDNA template that was reverse transcribed from extracted RNA. Only in-frame clones appear in the TCRdb table, and some are missing; sequencing was by immunoSEQ multiplex PCR. The sample has 95,000 to 100,000 clones, just under 60% seen once. Here the sequenced sample was CD8+ T cells sorted from blood, taken around week 55, from a patient treated with tofacitinib. Receptor source: a human donor with alopecia areata.

This clone was seen a few times. The chain joins TRBV29-1 to TRBJ1-1; the D gene is possibly TRBD1 (5 bases). CDR3 length: 15 amino acids. V lost 0 bases and J lost 8, with 19 bases in between. Germline V gives CDR1 SQVTM, CDR2 ANQGSEA. The CDR3 nucleotides are TGCAGCGTTGAAGAGGTCAGGGAAGGGTACGGAGAAGCTTTCTTT. As protein: CSVEEVREGYGEAFF.

This clone was counted a few times. The rearrangement joins TRBV30 to TRBJ1-1; 10 positions match TRBD1. The length of the CDR3 is 14 residues. Germline-derived CDR1 and CDR2 are GTSNPN and SVGIG (reference sequence). V lost 5 bases and J lost 4; bases outside the gene matches: 7. In DNA, the CDR3 is TGTGCCTGGTCCCCGGGACAGGGGAGCACTGAAGCTTTCTTT. Its translation: CAWSPGQGSTEAFF.

This chain uses TRBV28 with TRBJ2-7; TRBD2 agrees at 7 bases. The length of the CDR3 is 11 residues. Per germline, CDR1 MDHEN and CDR2 SYDVKM. CDR3 DNA sequence: TGTGCGGGAGGGAATAGCTACGAGCAGTACTTC. This encodes CAGGNSYEQYF.

This clone was seen a single time. This chain connects TRBV11-2 to TRBJ2-7; weak D call: TRBD1 (7 bases). V was clipped by 1 base and J by 3 bases, with 16 bases between them. The V gene's germline CDR1 is SGHAT and CDR2 FQNNGV. CDR3 length: 16 amino acids. CDR3 nucleotide sequence: TGTGCCAGCAGCTTAGCCCGGACAGGACTAAACTACGAGCAGTACTTC. It yields the protein CASSLARTGLNYEQYF.

This clone has more than one count but fewer than ten. This chain links TRBV5-4 with TRBJ2-3; TRBD1 might be the D (5 bases). The length of the CDR3 is 17 residues. V gave up 0 bases and J gave up 4 bases, with 18 bases separating them. Germline lookup yields CDR1 SGHNT and CDR2 YYREEE (reference sequence). CDR3 loop: CASSLGDSLNRADTQYF. The CDR3 nucleotides are TGTGCCAGCAGCTTGGGAGACAGCCTAAATCGCGCAGATACGCAGTATTTT.

The V call is TRBV4-1, the J call TRBJ1-5; D is unclear. Looked up from germline, CDR1 is MGHRA and CDR2 is YSYEKL. CDR3 length equals 14 residues. V was cut by 4 bases and J by 3 bases, with 10 bases left in between. CDR3 in amino acids: CASSPRTLNQPQHF. The CDR3 nucleotides read TGCGCCAGCAGCCCCCGGACCCTCAATCAGCCCCAGCATTTT.

This rearrangement joins TRBV27 to TRBJ2-3, with D perhaps matching TRBD1 (6 bases). This CDR3 is 16 amino acids long. From germline, CDR1 is MNHEY and CDR2 SMNVEV (reference sequence). Trimming cost V 3 bases and J 2 bases, with 15 bases left between them. The CDR3 sequence is CASSFLGGPITDTQYF. Here the CDR3 DNA reads TGTGCCAGCAGTTTCCTTGGGGGCCCTATCACAGATACGCAGTATTTT.

The rearrangement joins TRBV29-1 to TRBJ2-7; either TRBD1 or TRBD2 may supply D (5 bases each). Germline V gives CDR1 SQVTM, CDR2 ANQGSEA. V was clipped by 1 base and J by 6 bases, with 19 bases between them. CDR3 size: 15 residues. The CDR3 is CSVEGGRGVSGEQYF. CDR3 sequence (DNA): TGCAGCGTTGAAGGGGGGAGAGGGGTCTCGGGCGAGCAGTACTTC.

The chain links TRBV4-2 to TRBJ2-3; D unclear. In germline, CDR1 is LGHNA, CDR2 YNFKEQ. The CDR3 consists of 12 residues. Trimming left V 7 bases short and J 7 bases short, with 12 bases between. In nucleotides, the CDR3 is TGTGCCAGCACACCAGACCAATATACGCAGTATTTT. It translates to CASTPDQYTQYF.

The chain combines TRBV7-3 with TRBJ2-1, with D perhaps TRBD1 or TRBD2 (5 bases each). The CDR3 runs 19 residues. Germline-derived CDR1 and CDR2 are SGHTA and FQGTGA. V shed 6 bases and J shed 4 bases, with 28 bases lying between them. CDR3 loop: CASSTKQTTGTHCYNEQFF. The CDR3 coding sequence is TGTGCCAGCAGTACTAAACAAACAACCGGGACGCACTGTTACAATGAGCAGTTCTTC.

The V and J genes are TRBV13 and TRBJ1-2, with a tentative D call TRBD1 (5 bases). This CDR3 has 16 amino acids. V was cut by 0 bases and J by 3 bases, with 14 bases left in between. The germline CDR1 and CDR2 sequences are PRHDT and FYEKMQ (reference sequence). This CDR3 is CASSLGRAIGDYGYTF. In DNA, the CDR3 is TGTGCCAGCAGCTTAGGCCGGGCCATAGGGGACTATGGCTACACCTTC.

This clone has a handful of counts. This chain joins TRBV5-1 and TRBJ2-6, with 12 bases matching TRBD1. V trimming: 3 bases; J trimming: 2 bases; junction bases outside the gene matches: 6. The CDR3 has 18 residues. Germline CDR1 is SGHRS and CDR2 is YFSETQ. This CDR3 reads CASSSPRDRGPGANVLTF. The CDR3 coding sequence is TGCGCCAGCAGCTCCCCCCGGGACAGGGGGCCTGGGGCCAACGTCCTGACTTTC.

The genes are TRBV9 and TRBJ1-4; the D gene is possibly TRBD1 (5 bases). The CDR3 is made up of 14 amino acids. CDR1 and CDR2 (germline): SGDLS, YYNGEE. V dropped 4 bases and J dropped 4 bases, with 11 bases sitting between them. In nucleotides, the CDR3 is TGTGCCAGCAGCCCAGACAGCCTTAATGAAAAACTGTTTTTT. Translating gives CASSPDSLNEKLFF. Supplemented by reference TRBV9 and TRBJ1-4, the full variable domain reads DSGVTQTPKHLITATGQRVTLRCSPRSGDLSVYWYQQSLDQGLQFLIQYYNGEERAKGNILERFSAQQFPDLHSELNLSSLELGDSALYFCASSPDSLNEKLFFGSGTQLSVL.

The J gene is TRBJ1-2, the V gene TRBV29-1; TRBD1 matches 7 bases. CDR1 is SQVTM, CDR2 ANQGSEA, per germline. This CDR3 spans 13 amino acids. The J segment lost 8 bases and the V segment lost 4 bases, leaving 10 bases of the junction unmatched. CDR3 DNA: TGCAGCGTTGGGTACGACAGGGTAAACGGCTACACCTTC. It specifies CSVGYDRVNGYTF.

This rearrangement joins TRBV15 to TRBJ2-7; the match to TRBD2 covers 10 bases. This CDR3 is built from 15 residues. V lost 5 bases to trimming and J lost 2 bases; unmatched junction nucleotides: 6. Germline V CDR1 and CDR2: LNHNV, YYDKDF (reference sequence). The CDR3 DNA follows: TGTGCCACCAGCCCAACTAGCGGGGACCCCTACGAGCAGTACTTC. Its translation: CATSPTSGDPYEQYF. Full variable domain (missing parts from reference TRBV15 and TRBJ2-7): DAMVIQNPRYQVTQFGKPVTLSCSQTLNHNVMYWYQQKSSQAPKLLFHYYDKDFNNEADTPDNFQSRRPNTSFCFLDIRSPGLGDTAMYLCATSPTSGDPYEQYFGPGTRLTVT.

The chain employs TRBV23-1 and TRBJ2-7, with a weak D call TRBD2 (6 bases). TRBV23-1 counts as an open reading frame of uncertain function. This CDR3 region has 15 residues. The ends were cut back, 2 bases at V and 4 bases at J, with 15 bases in the middle. The CDR3 DNA is TGCGCCAGCAGTCAACACCGACTAGGGGTTTACGAGCAGTACTTC. Its protein is CASSQHRLGVYEQYF.

The chain is built from TRBV7-9 and TRBJ2-5, with D possibly being TRBD1 (5 bases). The V end was cut by 1 base, the J end by 2 bases, with 8 bases between. The CDR3 is made up of 14 amino acids. The germline CDR1 and CDR2 sequences are SEHNR and FQNEAQ (reference sequence). As DNA, the CDR3 is TGTGCCAGCAGCTTAGGGACACCTCAAGAGACCCAGTACTTC. It is translated as CASSLGTPQETQYF.

The chain employs TRBV7-9 and TRBJ2-2; no reliable D call. Germline assignment: CDR1 SEHNR and CDR2 FQNEAQ (reference sequence). This CDR3 is built from 14 residues. The V end lost 2 bases, the J end lost 7 bases, and 11 bases lay between the germline ends. The CDR3 DNA is TGTGCCAGCAGCTTACTCAGGTCCGGCGGGGAGCTGTTTTTT. Protein: CASSLLRSGGELFF. Complete variable domain (other parts from reference TRBV7-9 and TRBJ2-2): DTGVSQNPRHKITKRGQNVTFRCDPISEHNRLYWYRQTLGQGPEFLTYFQNEAQLEKSRLLSDRFSAERPKGSFSTLEIQRTEQGDSAMYLCASSLLRSGGELFFGEGSRLTVL.

As to this clone: At one end the junction does not follow the germline gene, possibly because of a read error. The V call is TRBV7-7, the J call TRBJ2-5; TRBD2 aligns across 8 bases. The CDR3 consists of 12 residues. Per the germline V gene, CDR1 is SSHAT and CDR2 is FNYEAQ (reference sequence). CDR3 in amino acids: CASSRGGETQYF. The CDR3 DNA is TGTGCTAGCAGCCGGGGGGGCGAGACCCAGTACTTC.

The rearrangement uses TRBV7-8 and TRBJ2-2; D is undetermined. CDR1 is SGHVS and CDR2 is FQNEAQ in the germline V gene. Trimming shortened V by 5 bases and J by 1 base, and 17 bases separated the two germline ends. The CDR3 extends over 17 amino acids. In nucleotides, the CDR3 is TGTGCCAGCAGCCCTATCCGCTGGTTCGGGAACACCGGGGAGCTGTTTTTT. Translated, it gives CASSPIRWFGNTGELFF.

The chain uses TRBV4-1 and TRBJ1-2; TRBD1 aligns across 8 bases. The CDR3 covers 19 residues. The V and J ends lost 0 bases and 0 bases, in that order; junction bases with no gene match: 12. CDR1 is MGHRA and CDR2 is YSYEKL in the germline V gene. The CDR3 sequence is CASSQDSPWDRSPNYGYTF. CDR3 DNA sequence: TGCGCCAGCAGCCAAGATAGCCCCTGGGACAGGTCGCCTAACTATGGCTACACCTTC.

This clone has just a few counts. The chain employs TRBV19 and TRBJ1-2; D unclear. Looked up from germline, CDR1 is LNHDA and CDR2 is SQIVND (reference sequence). V shed 7 bases and J shed 4 bases, with 13 bases lying between them. The CDR3 contains 13 residues. The CDR3 coding sequence is TGTGCCAGTACTAATAACCTAGTCTATGGCTACACCTTC. Residues: CASTNNLVYGYTF. Looking up the rest from reference TRBV19 and TRBJ1-2 gives the full variable domain: DGGITQSPKYLFRKEGQNVTLSCEQNLNHDAMYWYRQDPGQGLRLIYYSQIVNDFQKGDIAEGYSVSREKKESFPLTVTSAQKNPTAFYLCASTNNLVYGYTFGSGTRLTVV.

This chain joins TRBV7-9 and TRBJ1-2, with 7 bases lining up with TRBD1. The V segment lost 10 bases and the J segment 3 bases; nucleotides outside the gene matches: 11. Germline V gene sequence: CDR1 SEHNR, CDR2 FQNEAQ (reference sequence). The CDR3 runs to 14 residues. CDR3 bases: TGTGCCACCCAGGGGGAAGGGTTCTACTATGGCTACACCTTC. Its protein is CATQGEGFYYGYTF.

This clone appeared a few times. The chain recombines TRBV19 with TRBJ1-3; TRBD1 is a possible D gene (5 bases). The ends were cut back, 3 bases at V and 3 bases at J, with 12 bases in the middle. The CDR3 has 15 residues. Germline loops: CDR1 LNHDA, CDR2 SQIVND (reference sequence). For the CDR3, the DNA is TGTGCCAGTAGTATCGGGGCGGGGTTTGGAAACACCATATATTTT. Translated: CASSIGAGFGNTIYF.

The chain is built from TRBV5-1 and TRBJ2-6; TRBD1 aligns across 8 bases. Germline values: CDR1 SGHRS, CDR2 YFSETQ. The CDR3 length is 16 residues. The trim removed 6 bases at V and 0 bases at J, leaving 5 bases unmatched. The CDR3 region has the DNA TGCGCCAGCAAAGGACAGGGTGGCTCTGGGGCCAACGTCCTGACTTTC. Translating gives CASKGQGGSGANVLTF.

This clone was seen only a few times. The CDR3 loop reads CSVESFRTSTRLNTEAFF. CDR3 nucleotides: TGCAGCGTTGAAAGTTTCCGGACATCAACCAGATTGAACACTGAAGCTTTCTTT. The genes are TRBV29-1 and TRBJ1-1, with D possibly being TRBD1 (5 bases). The V gene's germline CDR1 is SQVTM and CDR2 ANQGSEA. Deletions cut 2 bases from V and 0 bases from J, with 22 bases between. The CDR3 is made up of 18 amino acids.